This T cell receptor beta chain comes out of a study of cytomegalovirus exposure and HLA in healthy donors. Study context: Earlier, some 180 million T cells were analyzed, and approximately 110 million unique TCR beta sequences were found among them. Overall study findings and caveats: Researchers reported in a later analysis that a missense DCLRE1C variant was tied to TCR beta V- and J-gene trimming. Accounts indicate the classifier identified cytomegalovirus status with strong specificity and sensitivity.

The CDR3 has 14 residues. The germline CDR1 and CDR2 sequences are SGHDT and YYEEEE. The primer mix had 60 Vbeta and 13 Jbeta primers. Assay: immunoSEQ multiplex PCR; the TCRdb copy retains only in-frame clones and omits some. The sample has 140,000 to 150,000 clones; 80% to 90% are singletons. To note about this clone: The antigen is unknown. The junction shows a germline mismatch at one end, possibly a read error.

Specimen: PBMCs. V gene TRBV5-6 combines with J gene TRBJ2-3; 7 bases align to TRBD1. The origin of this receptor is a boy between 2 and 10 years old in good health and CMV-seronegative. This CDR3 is CASSWDSTTGTQYF. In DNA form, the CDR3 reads TGTGCCAGCAGCTGGGACAGTACCACAGGTACGCAGTATTTT.